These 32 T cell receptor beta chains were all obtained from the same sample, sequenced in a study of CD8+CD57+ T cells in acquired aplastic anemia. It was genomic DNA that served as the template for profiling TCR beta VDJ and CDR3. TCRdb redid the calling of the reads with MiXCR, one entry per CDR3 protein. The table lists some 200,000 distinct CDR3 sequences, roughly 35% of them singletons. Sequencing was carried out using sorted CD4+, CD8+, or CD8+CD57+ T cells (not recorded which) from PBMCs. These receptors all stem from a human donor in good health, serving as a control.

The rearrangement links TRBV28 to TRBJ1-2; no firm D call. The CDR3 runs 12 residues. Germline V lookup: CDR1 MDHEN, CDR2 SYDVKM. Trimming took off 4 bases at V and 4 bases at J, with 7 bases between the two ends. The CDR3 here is CASSYSVYGYTF. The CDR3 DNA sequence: TGTGCCAGCAGTTATTCCGTCTATGGCTACACCTTC.

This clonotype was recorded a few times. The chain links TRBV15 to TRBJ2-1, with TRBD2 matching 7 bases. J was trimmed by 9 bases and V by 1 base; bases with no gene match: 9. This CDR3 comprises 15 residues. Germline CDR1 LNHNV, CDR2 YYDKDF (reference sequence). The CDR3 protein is CATSRGSWGGSEQFF. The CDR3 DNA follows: TGTGCCACCAGCAGAGGATCGTGGGGGGGGAGTGAGCAGTTCTTC.

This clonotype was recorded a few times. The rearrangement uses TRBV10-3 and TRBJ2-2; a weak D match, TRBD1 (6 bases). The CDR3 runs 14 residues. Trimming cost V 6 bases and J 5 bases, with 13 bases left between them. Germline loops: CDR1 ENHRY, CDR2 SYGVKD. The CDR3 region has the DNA TGTGCCATCAGCGAACAGGGCTGGACCGGGGAGCTGTTTTTT. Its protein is CAISEQGWTGELFF.

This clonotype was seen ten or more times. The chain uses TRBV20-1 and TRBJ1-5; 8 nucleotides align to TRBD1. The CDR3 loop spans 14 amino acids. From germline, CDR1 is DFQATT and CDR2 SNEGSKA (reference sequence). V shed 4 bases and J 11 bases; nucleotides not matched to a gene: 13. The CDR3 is CSAIPPGTGGSQHF. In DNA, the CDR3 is TGCAGTGCTATCCCTCCAGGGACAGGAGGCTCCCAGCATTTT.

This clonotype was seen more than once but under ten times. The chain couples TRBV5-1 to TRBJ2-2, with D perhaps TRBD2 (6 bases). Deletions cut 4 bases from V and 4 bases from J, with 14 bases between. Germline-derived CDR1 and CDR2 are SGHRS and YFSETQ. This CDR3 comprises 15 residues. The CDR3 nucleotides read TGCGCCAGCAGCGGCACTAGCTTGGCCACCGGGGAGCTGTTTTTT. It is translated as CASSGTSLATGELFF.

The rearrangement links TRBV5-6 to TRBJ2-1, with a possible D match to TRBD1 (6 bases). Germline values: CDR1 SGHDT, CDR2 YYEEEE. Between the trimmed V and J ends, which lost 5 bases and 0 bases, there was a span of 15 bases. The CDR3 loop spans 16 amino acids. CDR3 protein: CASSSDSGSSYNEQFF. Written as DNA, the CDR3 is TGTGCCAGCAGTTCGGACAGCGGAAGCTCCTACAATGAGCAGTTCTTC.

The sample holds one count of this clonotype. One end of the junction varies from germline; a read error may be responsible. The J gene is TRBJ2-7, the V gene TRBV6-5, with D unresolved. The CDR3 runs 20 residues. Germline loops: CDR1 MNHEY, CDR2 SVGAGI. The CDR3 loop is CAGSYSLSTLLARQVYEQYF. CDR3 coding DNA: TGTGCCGGCAGTTACTCCCTCTCTACTCTCTTGGCTCGGCAGGTCTACGAGCAGTACTTC.

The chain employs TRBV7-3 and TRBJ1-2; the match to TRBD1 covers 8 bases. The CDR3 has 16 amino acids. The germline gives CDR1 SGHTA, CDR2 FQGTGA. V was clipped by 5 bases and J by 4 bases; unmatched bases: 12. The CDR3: CASSVGWGRGPYGYTF. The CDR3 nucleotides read TGTGCCAGCAGCGTAGGGTGGGGCAGGGGGCCCTATGGCTACACCTTC.

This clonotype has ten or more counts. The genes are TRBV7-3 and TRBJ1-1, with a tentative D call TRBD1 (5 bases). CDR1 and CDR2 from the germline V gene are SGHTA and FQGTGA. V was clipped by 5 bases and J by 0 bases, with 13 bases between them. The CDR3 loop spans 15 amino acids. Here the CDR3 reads CASSPTGRLNTEAFF. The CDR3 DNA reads TGTGCCAGCAGCCCGACGGGACGCCTGAACACTGAAGCTTTCTTT.

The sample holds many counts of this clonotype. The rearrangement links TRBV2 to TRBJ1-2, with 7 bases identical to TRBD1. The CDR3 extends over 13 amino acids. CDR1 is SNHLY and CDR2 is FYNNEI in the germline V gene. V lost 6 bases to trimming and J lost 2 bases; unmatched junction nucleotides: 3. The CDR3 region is CASSATGNYGYTF. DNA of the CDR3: TGTGCCAGCAGCGCGACAGGGAACTATGGCTACACCTTC.

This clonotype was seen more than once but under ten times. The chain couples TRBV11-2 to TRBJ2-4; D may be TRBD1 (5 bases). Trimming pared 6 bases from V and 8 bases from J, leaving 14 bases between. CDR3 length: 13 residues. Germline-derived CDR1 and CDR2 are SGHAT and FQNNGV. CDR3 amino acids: CASSHGQGDIQYF. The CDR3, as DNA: TGTGCCAGCAGTCATGGACAAGGTGACATTCAGTACTTC. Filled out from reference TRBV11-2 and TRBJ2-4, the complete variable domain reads EAGVAQSPRYKIIEKRQSVAFWCNPISGHATLYWYQQILGQGPKLLIQFQNNGVVDDSQLPKDRFSAERLKGVDSTLKIQPAKLEDSAVYLCASSHGQGDIQYFGAGTRLSVL.

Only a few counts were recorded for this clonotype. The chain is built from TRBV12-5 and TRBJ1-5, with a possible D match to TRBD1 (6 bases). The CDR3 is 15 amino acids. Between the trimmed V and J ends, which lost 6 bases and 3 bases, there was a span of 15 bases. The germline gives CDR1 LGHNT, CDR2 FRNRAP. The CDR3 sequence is CASGKQGAFNQPQHF. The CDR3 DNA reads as TGTGCTAGTGGAAAACAGGGCGCCTTCAATCAGCCCCAGCATTTT.

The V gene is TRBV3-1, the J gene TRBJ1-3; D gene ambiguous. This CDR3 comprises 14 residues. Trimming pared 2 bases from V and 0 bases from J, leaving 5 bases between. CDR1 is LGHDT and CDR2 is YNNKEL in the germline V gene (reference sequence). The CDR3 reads CASSQLASGNTIYF. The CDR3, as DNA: TGTGCCAGCAGCCAATTGGCCTCTGGAAACACCATATATTTT.

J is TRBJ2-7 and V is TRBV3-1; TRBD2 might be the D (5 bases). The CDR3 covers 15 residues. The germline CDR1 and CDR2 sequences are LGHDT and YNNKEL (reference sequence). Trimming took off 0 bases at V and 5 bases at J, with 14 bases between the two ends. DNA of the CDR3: TGTGCCAGCAGCCAAGATACATTTCGGGGTAACGAGCAGTACTTC. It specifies CASSQDTFRGNEQYF.

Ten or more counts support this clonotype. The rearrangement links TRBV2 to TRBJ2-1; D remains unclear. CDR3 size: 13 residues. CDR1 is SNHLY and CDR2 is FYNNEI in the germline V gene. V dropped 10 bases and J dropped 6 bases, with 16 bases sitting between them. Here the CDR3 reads CATSSPRTNEQFF. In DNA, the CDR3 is TGTGCCACCTCCAGTCCGAGGACCAATGAGCAGTTCTTC.

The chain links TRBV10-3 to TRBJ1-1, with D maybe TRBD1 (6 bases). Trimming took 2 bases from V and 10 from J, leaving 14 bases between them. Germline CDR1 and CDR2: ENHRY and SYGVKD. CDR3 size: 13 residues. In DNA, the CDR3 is TGTGCCATCAGTGAGGGCGGGGGCAAAGGAGCTTTCTTT. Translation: CAISEGGGKGAFF.

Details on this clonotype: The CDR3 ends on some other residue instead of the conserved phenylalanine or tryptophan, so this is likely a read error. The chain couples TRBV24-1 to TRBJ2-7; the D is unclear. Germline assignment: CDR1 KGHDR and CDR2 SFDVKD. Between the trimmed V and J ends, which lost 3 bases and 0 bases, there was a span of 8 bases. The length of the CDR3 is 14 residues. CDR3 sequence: CATSDLRSSYEQYL. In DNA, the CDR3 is TGTGCCACCAGTGATCTCAGGAGCTCCTACGAGCAGTACCTC.

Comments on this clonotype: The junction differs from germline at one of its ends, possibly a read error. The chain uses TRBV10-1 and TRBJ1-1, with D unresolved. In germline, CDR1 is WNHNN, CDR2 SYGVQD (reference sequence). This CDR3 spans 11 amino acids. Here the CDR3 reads CASSGLNGAFF. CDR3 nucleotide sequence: TGCGCCAGCAGTGGCCTCAATGGAGCTTTCTTC.

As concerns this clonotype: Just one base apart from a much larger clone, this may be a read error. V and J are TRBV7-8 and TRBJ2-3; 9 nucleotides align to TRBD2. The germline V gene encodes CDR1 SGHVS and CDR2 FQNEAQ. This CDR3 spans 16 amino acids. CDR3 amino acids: CASSPKTSGYTGTQYF. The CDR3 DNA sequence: TGTGCCAGCAGCCCGAAGACTAGCGGATACACAGGTACGCAGTATTTT.

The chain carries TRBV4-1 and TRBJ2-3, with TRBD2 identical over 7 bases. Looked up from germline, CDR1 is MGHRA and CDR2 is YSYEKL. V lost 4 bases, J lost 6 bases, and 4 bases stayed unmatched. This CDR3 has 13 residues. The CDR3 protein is CASSRTSADTQYF. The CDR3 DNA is TGCGCCAGCAGCCGGACTAGTGCTGATACGCAGTATTTT.

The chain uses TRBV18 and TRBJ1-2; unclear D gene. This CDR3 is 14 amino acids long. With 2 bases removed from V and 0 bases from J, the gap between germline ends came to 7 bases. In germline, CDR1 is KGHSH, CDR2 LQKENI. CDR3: CASSPGLANYGYTF. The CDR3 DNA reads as TGTGCCAGCTCACCAGGGTTGGCTAACTATGGCTACACCTTC.

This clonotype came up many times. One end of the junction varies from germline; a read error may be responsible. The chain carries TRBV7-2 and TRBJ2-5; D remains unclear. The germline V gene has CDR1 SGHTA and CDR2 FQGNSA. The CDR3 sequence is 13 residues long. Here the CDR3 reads CASSLVFETRPIF. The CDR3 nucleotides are TGTGCCAGCAGCTTAGTTTTTGAGACCAGACCCATTTTC.

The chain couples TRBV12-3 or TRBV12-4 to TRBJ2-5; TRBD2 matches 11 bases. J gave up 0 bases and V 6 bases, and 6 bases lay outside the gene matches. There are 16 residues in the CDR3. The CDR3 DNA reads TGTGCCAGCAGGAGAGTAGCGGGAGGGTACCAAGAGACCCAGTACTTC. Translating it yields CASRRVAGGYQETQYF.

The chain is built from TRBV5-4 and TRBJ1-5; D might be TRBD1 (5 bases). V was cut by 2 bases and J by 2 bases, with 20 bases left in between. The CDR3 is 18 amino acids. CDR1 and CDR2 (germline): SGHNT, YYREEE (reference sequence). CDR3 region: CASSLHPAGGDRNQPQHF. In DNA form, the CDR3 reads TGTGCCAGCAGCTTACATCCGGCCGGGGGGGATCGCAATCAGCCCCAGCATTTT.

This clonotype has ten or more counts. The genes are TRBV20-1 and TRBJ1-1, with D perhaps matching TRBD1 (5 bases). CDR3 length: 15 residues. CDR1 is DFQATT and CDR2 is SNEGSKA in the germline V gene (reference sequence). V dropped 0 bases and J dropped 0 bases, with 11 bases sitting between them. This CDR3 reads CSAREAGHMNTEAFF. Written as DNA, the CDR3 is TGCAGTGCTAGAGAGGCAGGGCACATGAACACTGAAGCTTTCTTT.

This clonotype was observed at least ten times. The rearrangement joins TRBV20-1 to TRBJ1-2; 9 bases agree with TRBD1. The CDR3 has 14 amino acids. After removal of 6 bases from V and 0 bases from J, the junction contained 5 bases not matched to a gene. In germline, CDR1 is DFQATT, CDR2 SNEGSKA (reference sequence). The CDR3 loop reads CSALGQGPNYGYTF. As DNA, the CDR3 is TGCAGTGCCCTGGGACAGGGACCTAACTATGGCTACACCTTC.

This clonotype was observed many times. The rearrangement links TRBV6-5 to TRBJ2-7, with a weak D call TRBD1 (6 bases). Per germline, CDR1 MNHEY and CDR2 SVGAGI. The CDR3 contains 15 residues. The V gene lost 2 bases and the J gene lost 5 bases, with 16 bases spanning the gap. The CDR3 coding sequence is TGTGCCAGCAGTTACACTCTACAGGGTCGGAACGAGCAGTACTTC. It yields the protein CASSYTLQGRNEQYF.

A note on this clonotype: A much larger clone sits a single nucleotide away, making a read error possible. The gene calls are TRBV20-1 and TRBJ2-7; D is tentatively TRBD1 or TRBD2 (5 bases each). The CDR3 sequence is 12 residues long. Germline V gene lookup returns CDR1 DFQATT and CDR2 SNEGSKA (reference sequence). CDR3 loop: CNASRAPYEQYF. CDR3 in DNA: TGCAATGCTAGCAGGGCCCCCTACGAGCAGTACTTC.

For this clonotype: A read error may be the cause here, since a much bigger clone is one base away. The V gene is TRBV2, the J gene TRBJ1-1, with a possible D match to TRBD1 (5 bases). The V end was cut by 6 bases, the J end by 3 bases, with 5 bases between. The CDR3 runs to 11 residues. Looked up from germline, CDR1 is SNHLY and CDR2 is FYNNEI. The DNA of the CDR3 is TGTGCCAGCAGGGGGGACACTGAAGCTTTCTTT. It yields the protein CASRGDTEAFF.

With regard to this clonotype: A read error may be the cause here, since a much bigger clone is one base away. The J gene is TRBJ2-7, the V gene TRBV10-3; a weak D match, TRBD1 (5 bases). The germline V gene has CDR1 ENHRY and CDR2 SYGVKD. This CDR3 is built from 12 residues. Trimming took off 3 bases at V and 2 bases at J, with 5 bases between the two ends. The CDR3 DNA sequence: TGTGCCATCAGTGACAGGGCCTACGAGCAGTACTTC. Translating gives CAISDRAYEQYF.

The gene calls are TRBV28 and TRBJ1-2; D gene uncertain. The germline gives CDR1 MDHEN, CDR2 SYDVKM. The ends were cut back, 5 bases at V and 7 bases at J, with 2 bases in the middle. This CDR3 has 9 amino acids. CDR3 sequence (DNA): TGTGCCAGCAGTCCTGGCTACACCTTC. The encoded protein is CASSPGYTF.

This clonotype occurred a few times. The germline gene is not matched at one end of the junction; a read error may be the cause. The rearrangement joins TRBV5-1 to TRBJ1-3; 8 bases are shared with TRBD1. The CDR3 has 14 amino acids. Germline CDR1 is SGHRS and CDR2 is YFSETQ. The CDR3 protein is CASSLGQGGNTVYF. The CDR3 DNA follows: TGCGCCAGCAGCTTAGGACAGGGTGGAAACACCGTATATTTT.